The 28 T cell receptor beta chains given below trace back to one sample, sequenced in a study of molecular identifiers for immune sequencing clone quantification. TCRdb used MiXCR to reprocess the PCR reads, holding one entry per CDR3 protein. Here the sample spans 490,000 or so distinct CDR3 sequences, about 25% being singletons. Sequences were obtained from naive CD8+ T cells from blood, with Jurkat cell RNA spiked in. Noted subset: FACS-sorted CD8+CD4-CCR7+CD45RA+ naive T cells. These receptors were taken from a human donor in good health. Some libraries in this study had Jurkat cell RNA spiked in.

The rearrangement joins TRBV23-1 to TRBJ2-3, with 7 nucleotides matching TRBD1. TRBV23-1 counts as an open reading frame of uncertain function. V gave up 6 bases and J gave up 2 bases; unmatched junction bases: 14. CDR3 size: 17 residues. The chain's CDR3 is CASRPARQGNNTDTQYF. Here the CDR3 DNA reads TGCGCCAGCAGACCCGCCCGACAGGGAAATAACACAGATACGCAGTATTTT.

This clonotype came up many times. V usage is TRBV4-2 and J usage is TRBJ2-4; 9 nucleotides agree with TRBD2. This CDR3 has 16 amino acids. The germline CDR1 and CDR2 sequences are LGHNA and YNFKEQ. Trimming at V came to 4 bases and at J to 0 bases, leaving 4 bases not matched to a gene. The CDR3 reads CASSPRLAEAKNIQYF. CDR3 nucleotide sequence: TGTGCCAGCAGCCCCCGACTAGCGGAAGCCAAAAACATTCAGTACTTC.

This clonotype was counted only a few times. The genes are TRBV7-9 and TRBJ1-6; possible D gene TRBD1, 6 bases. The CDR3 extends over 15 amino acids. V dropped 1 base and J dropped 7 bases, with 11 bases sitting between them. Germline values: CDR1 SEHNR, CDR2 FQNEAQ (reference sequence). The CDR3 spells CASSLDRVGNSPLHF. CDR3 in DNA: TGTGCCAGCAGCTTAGACAGGGTGGGGAATTCACCCCTCCACTTT. The whole variable domain, remainder taken from reference TRBV7-9 and TRBJ1-6, is DTGVSQNPRHKITKRGQNVTFRCDPISEHNRLYWYRQTLGQGPEFLTYFQNEAQLEKSRLLSDRFSAERPKGSFSTLEIQRTEQGDSAMYLCASSLDRVGNSPLHFGNGTRLTVT.

This clonotype was detected a few times. The V call is TRBV27, the J call TRBJ2-1; the D gene is possibly TRBD2 (5 bases). Germline assignment: CDR1 MNHEY and CDR2 SMNVEV (reference sequence). The V gene lost 2 bases and the J gene lost 2 bases, with 13 bases spanning the gap. The CDR3 totals 16 residues. As DNA, the CDR3 is TGTGCCAGCAGTTTACGGGTCGGGGTAACCTACAATGAGCAGTTCTTC. Translated: CASSLRVGVTYNEQFF.

The rearrangement links TRBV2 to TRBJ2-5; D ambiguous. The germline gives CDR1 SNHLY, CDR2 FYNNEI. This CDR3 has 11 amino acids. The V gene lost 7 bases and the J gene lost 0 bases, with 3 bases spanning the gap. As DNA, the CDR3 is TGTGCCAGCAACCACCAAGAGACCCAGTACTTC. Amino acid sequence: CASNHQETQYF.

This clonotype was counted many times. V and J are TRBV11-1 and TRBJ2-5, with D unclear. V shed 5 bases and J shed 5 bases, with 15 bases lying between them. The germline CDR1 and CDR2 sequences are SGHAT and FQDESV (reference sequence). CDR3 length: 14 amino acids. The CDR3 DNA reads TGTGCCAGCAGCCCCCGCGACGCCGTGGAGACCCAGTACTTC. Its translation: CASSPRDAVETQYF.

This clonotype was observed a few times. The gene calls are TRBV11-2 and TRBJ2-7; D is perhaps TRBD2 (5 bases). Trimming stripped 2 bases from V and 5 bases from J, with 10 bases between. In germline, CDR1 is SGHAT, CDR2 FQNNGV. The CDR3 runs to 13 residues. For the CDR3, the DNA is TGTGCCAGCAGCTTATACGGGGTGGACGAGCAGTACTTC. Translation: CASSLYGVDEQYF.

This clonotype was detected ten times or more. The rearrangement uses TRBV27 and TRBJ2-7, with D possibly TRBD2 on 6 matching bases. The germline V gene has CDR1 MNHEY and CDR2 SMNVEV (reference sequence). The CDR3 is 15 amino acids. Trimming pared 6 bases from V and 7 bases from J, leaving 22 bases between. The CDR3 DNA sequence: TGTGCCAGCAGCCTAAGGACTACACAGCCTAGGGAGCAGTACTTC. This codes for CASSLRTTQPREQYF.

There are a few counts of this clonotype. The chain links TRBV28 to TRBJ2-3, with D tentatively TRBD2 (5 bases). Between the trimmed V and J ends, which lost 5 bases and 6 bases, there was a span of 15 bases. Per germline, CDR1 MDHEN and CDR2 SYDVKM. CDR3 size: 14 residues. The CDR3 nucleotides are TGTGCCAGCAGTCACGAGGGTATTAGGGATACGCAGTATTTT. Translation: CASSHEGIRDTQYF.

This clonotype has just a few counts. The J gene is TRBJ2-5, the V gene TRBV27, with D possibly being TRBD2 (6 bases). The CDR3 has 14 residues. Germline-derived CDR1 and CDR2 are MNHEY and SMNVEV (reference sequence). The V end was cut by 6 bases, the J end by 5 bases, with 16 bases between. The CDR3 nucleotides read TGTGCCAGCAGCTCCCTGCCCGCGGGGGAGACCCAGTACTTC. Translated: CASSSLPAGETQYF.

The table lists this clonotype with a few counts. The chain employs TRBV7-2 and TRBJ1-1; the D gene is possibly TRBD1 (6 bases). The germline V gene encodes CDR1 SGHTA and CDR2 FQGNSA. This CDR3 has 14 residues. Trimming pared 4 bases from V and 2 bases from J, leaving 11 bases between. CDR3 DNA sequence: TGTGCCAGCAGCTGGGGGACATCCAACACTGAAGCTTTCTTT. Its protein product is CASSWGTSNTEAFF.

The chain couples TRBV19 to TRBJ2-7; 7 bases align to TRBD1. The V gene's germline CDR1 is LNHDA and CDR2 SQIVND (reference sequence). V gave up 4 bases and J gave up 4 bases; unmatched junction bases: 13. The CDR3 sequence is 16 residues long. CDR3 nucleotides: TGTGCCAGTAGTACCAACAGGGGTGCGTTCGATTACGAGCAGTACTTC. Its translation: CASSTNRGAFDYEQYF.

The rearrangement links TRBV4-3 to TRBJ2-7; TRBD2 agrees at 7 bases. V lost 1 base, J lost 0 bases, and 6 bases stayed unmatched. The CDR3 extends over 16 amino acids. Germline CDR1 and CDR2: LGHNA and YSLEER. The CDR3 is CASSQGLAEISYEQYF. The CDR3 DNA sequence: TGCGCCAGCAGCCAAGGCCTAGCGGAAATCTCCTACGAGCAGTACTTC.

This clonotype was seen a handful of times. The chain employs TRBV27 and TRBJ2-2; possible D gene TRBD2, 7 bases. CDR1 is MNHEY and CDR2 is SMNVEV in the germline V gene (reference sequence). Trimming cost V 2 bases and J 4 bases, with 14 bases left between them. This CDR3 region has 16 residues. The CDR3 spells CASSLLGGAGTGELFF. In DNA, the CDR3 is TGTGCCAGCAGTTTACTTGGGGGGGCCGGCACCGGGGAGCTGTTTTTT.

This clonotype was detected a few times. V usage is TRBV4-1 and J usage is TRBJ2-7, with 11 bases fitting TRBD2. V shed 4 bases, J shed 6 bases, and the junction held 8 bases outside the gene matches. Germline V gives CDR1 MGHRA, CDR2 YSYEKL. The CDR3 contains 15 residues. The CDR3 coding sequence is TGCGCCAGCAGCCCCATTGCTAGCGGGGGGATCGAGCAGTACTTC. It yields the protein CASSPIASGGIEQYF.

This clonotype was seen only a few times. This chain joins TRBV30 and TRBJ1-5; D unclear. Germline V gives CDR1 GTSNPN, CDR2 SVGIG (reference sequence). The CDR3 spans 14 residues. The V end was cut by 1 base, the J end by 0 bases, with 7 bases between. CDR3 amino acids: CAWSDRFSNQPQHF. Here the CDR3 DNA reads TGTGCCTGGAGTGACAGATTTAGCAATCAGCCCCAGCATTTT. Full variable domain (remainder filled in from reference TRBV30 and TRBJ1-5): SQTIHQWPATLVQPVGSPLSLECTVEGTSNPNLYWYRQAAGRGLQLLFYSVGIGQISSEVPQNLSASRPQDRQFILSSKKLLLSDSGFYLCAWSDRFSNQPQHFGDGTRLSIL.

This clonotype was seen at least ten times. The genes are TRBV20-1 and TRBJ2-3; D is ambiguous. The ends were cut back, 6 bases at V and 0 bases at J, with 10 bases in the middle. The CDR3 is made up of 13 amino acids. The germline V gene encodes CDR1 DFQATT and CDR2 SNEGSKA (reference sequence). The CDR3 region has the DNA TGCAGTGCGGATACAGCCAGCACAGATACGCAGTATTTT. This encodes CSADTASTDTQYF.

This clonotype has a count of ten or more. The chain has TRBV7-8 and TRBJ2-6; D possibly corresponds to TRBD2 (5 bases). The CDR3 runs to 16 residues. Germline values: CDR1 SGHVS, CDR2 FQNEAQ. V gave up 5 bases and J gave up 0 bases, with 11 bases separating them. In DNA form, the CDR3 reads TGTGCCAGCAGCCCGGACGGACTCTCTGGGGCCAACGTCCTGACTTTC. Its translation: CASSPDGLSGANVLTF. The variable domain in full, completed from reference TRBV7-8 and TRBJ2-6, reads GAGVSQSPRYKVAKRGQDVALRCDPISGHVSLFWYQQALGQGPEFLTYFQNEAQLDKSGLPSDRFFAERPEGSVSTLKIQRTQQEDSAVYLCASSPDGLSGANVLTFGAGSRLTVL.

A note on this clonotype: An end of the junction differs from the germline gene, which may be a read error. The V and J genes are TRBV19 and TRBJ2-7; D is ambiguous. This CDR3 has 11 residues. CDR1 and CDR2 from the germline V gene are LNHDA and SQIVND (reference sequence). The DNA for the CDR3 is TGTGCCAGTAGTACTGGGTACGAGCTGTACTTC. Its protein is CASSTGYELYF.

This clonotype showed up just a few times. The chain joins TRBV11-2 to TRBJ2-1; D tentatively reads TRBD1 or TRBD2 (5 bases each). The CDR3 is 12 amino acids. Germline assignment: CDR1 SGHAT and CDR2 FQNNGV. Between the trimmed V and J ends, which lost 6 bases and 4 bases, there was a span of 7 bases. CDR3 coding DNA: TGTGCCAGCAGGTGGGGGTACAATGAGCAGTTCTTC. Encoded protein: CASRWGYNEQFF.

In its sample, this clonotype was seen a few times. The chain is built from TRBV19 and TRBJ2-7, with D perhaps being TRBD1 or TRBD2 (5 bases each). Germline V CDR1 and CDR2: LNHDA, SQIVND (reference sequence). The CDR3 consists of 15 residues. Trimming shortened V by 3 bases and J by 4 bases, and 16 bases separated the two germline ends. The CDR3: CASSIGSGTWYEQYF. The CDR3 nucleotides read TGTGCCAGTAGTATCGGGTCAGGGACGTGGTACGAGCAGTACTTC.

This clonotype was counted between two and nine times. V is TRBV19 and J is TRBJ2-1; D is possibly TRBD1 (6 bases). The germline CDR1 and CDR2 sequences are LNHDA and SQIVND (reference sequence). The CDR3 length is 17 residues. The V and J ends lost 1 base and 3 bases respectively, with 16 bases between them. CDR3 amino acids: CASSIGSGVLSYNEQFF. As DNA, the CDR3 is TGTGCCAGTAGTATAGGGTCAGGGGTCTTAAGCTACAATGAGCAGTTCTTC.

The V gene is TRBV27, the J gene TRBJ1-2; D gene uncertain. Germline V gene sequence: CDR1 MNHEY, CDR2 SMNVEV (reference sequence). The V gene lost 6 bases and the J gene lost 6 bases, with 20 bases spanning the gap. The CDR3 covers 15 residues. DNA of the CDR3: TGTGCCAGCAGACCCATGTCCTGGGGAAAGGATGGCTACACCTTC. Protein: CASRPMSWGKDGYTF.

The chain is built from TRBV6-4 and TRBJ2-3; possible D gene TRBD2, 6 bases. V was clipped by 5 bases and J by 2 bases, with 17 bases between them. The CDR3 extends over 16 amino acids. CDR1 and CDR2 from the germline V gene are MRHNA and SNTAGT. The CDR3 sequence: CASSFSGYDITDTQYF. The CDR3 region has the DNA TGTGCCAGCAGTTTTAGCGGCTACGACATCACAGATACGCAGTATTTT.

This clonotype was observed at least ten times. The gene calls are TRBV6-5 and TRBJ2-7; no clear D. This CDR3 is built from 13 residues. The germline V gene has CDR1 MNHEY and CDR2 SVGAGI. V lost 0 bases and J lost 4, with 7 bases in between. The CDR3 DNA reads TGTGCCAGCAGTTACTCCTTGGGATACGAGCAGTACTTC. Its translation: CASSYSLGYEQYF.

For this clonotype: A read error may be the cause here, since a much bigger clone is one base away. The chain has TRBV2 and TRBJ2-7; 12 bases match TRBD1. Per germline, CDR1 SNHLY and CDR2 FYNNEI. The CDR3 is 13 amino acids. CDR3: CASRWDRGLEQHF. The CDR3 region has the DNA TGTGCCAGCAGATGGGACAGGGGGCTAGAGCAGCACTTC.

A few counts support this clonotype. The genes are TRBV28 and TRBJ2-7; 8 bases match TRBD1. Trimming removed 5 bases from V and 5 bases from J; junction bases left unmatched: 8. CDR1 MDHEN and CDR2 SYDVKM come from the germline V gene. This CDR3 contains 14 residues. CDR3 region: CASSAQGAGDEQYF. The CDR3 nucleotides read TGTGCCAGCAGTGCTCAGGGGGCCGGTGACGAGCAGTACTTC.

Points on this clonotype: The conserved phenylalanine or tryptophan normally closing the CDR3 is absent here, so this likely arose from a read error. The gene calls are TRBV7-9 and TRBJ1-4; possibly TRBD1 for D (5 bases). Trimming removed 5 bases from V and 8 bases from J, with 18 bases in between. The CDR3 contains 15 residues. CDR1 is SEHNR and CDR2 is FQNEAQ in the germline V gene (reference sequence). The CDR3 region has the DNA TGTGCCAGCAGCCCCCTGGCGGTAGGGGTGGAAAAACTGTTTCTT. This encodes CASSPLAVGVEKLFL.